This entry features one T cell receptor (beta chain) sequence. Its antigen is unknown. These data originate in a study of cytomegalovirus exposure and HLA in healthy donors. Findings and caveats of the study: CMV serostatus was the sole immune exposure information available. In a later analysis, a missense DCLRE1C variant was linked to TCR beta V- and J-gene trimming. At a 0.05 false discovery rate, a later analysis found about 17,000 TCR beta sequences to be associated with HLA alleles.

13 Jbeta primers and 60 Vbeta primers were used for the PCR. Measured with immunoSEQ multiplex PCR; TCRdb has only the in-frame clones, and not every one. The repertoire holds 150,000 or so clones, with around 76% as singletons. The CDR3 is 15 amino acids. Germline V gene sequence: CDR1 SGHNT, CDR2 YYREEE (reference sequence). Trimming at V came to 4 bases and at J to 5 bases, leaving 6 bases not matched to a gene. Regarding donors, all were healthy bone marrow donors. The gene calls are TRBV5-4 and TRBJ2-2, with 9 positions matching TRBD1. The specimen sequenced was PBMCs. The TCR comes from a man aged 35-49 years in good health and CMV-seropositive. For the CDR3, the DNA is TGTGCCAGCAGCAGAAGGGACAGGGTGACCGGGGAGCTGTTTTTT. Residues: CASSRRDRVTGELFF.